This T cell receptor beta chain originates from a study of molecular identifiers for immune sequencing clone quantification (dated by TCRdb to 2017 to 2018). Background for the entire study: In a replicate experiment, RNA from approximately 22,000 or 94,000 naive CD8 T cells was split into five aliquots, four of which were sequenced. This methods study used CD8 T cells to benchmark TCR RNA copy counting and molecular-identifier clustering-based TCR repertoire sequencing (MIDCIRS). The study at large found these results: About 3 recovered TCR RNA copies per cell were obtained by modeling, versus about 10 by digital PCR, implying a capture efficiency of 25% to 30%. Spiked-in Jurkat TCR RNA equal to a single cell's worth was reported to be detectable even within 1,100,000 naive CD8 T cells. In CMV-specific effector cells, clones with more than 20 RNA copies contained over 99% of molecules, whereas in naive cells such clones contained under 1% of molecules. The naive libraries included spiked-in Jurkat TCR RNA (around 9 copies' worth), and this Jurkat TCR RNA is not part of the donor repertoire. When barcode sub-clustering was left out, chimeric consensus sequences inflated TCR diversity, with chimeras reaching as high as 47%. The sizes of highly expanded clones could end up underestimated when identical TCR molecules share a barcode.

Of note for this clonotype: Its cognate antigen has yet to be identified. Base qualities are missing; no much larger clone stands one base away.

Preparation of the library involved PCR. Sequencing relied on a NextSeq 500. Bulk TCR libraries were made following a previously described method, with the TCR primers given in Table S5. The Qiagen AllPrep DNA/RNA kit was used to purify total RNA. Before analysis, reads from multiple sequencing runs of the same library were pooled. The original methods were these. Only reads with exact TCR constant sequence were kept, trimmed to 150 nt, and grouped by their 12-nt molecular barcodes. Within each barcode group, reads were sub-clustered at a 15% Levenshtein threshold, and quality-weighted consensus sequences were built per RNA molecule. Non-functional sequences were filtered out, along with any lower-count sequence sitting one edit away from another sequence. On the basis of fitting two negative binomial distributions, barcode sub-clusters with fewer than 20% of the maximum read count were discarded. TCRdb passed the public sequencing reads through fastp at Q25 and MiXCR, retaining productive beta sequences. Each CDR3 protein appears once, grouped with its most common genes and DNA. In this record, the V and J calls reflect TCRdb's handling and not the investigators' own analysis. The sample includes approximately 590,000 distinct CDR3 sequences, with less than 30% observed a single time. The ten largest clones add up to 0.7% to 0.95% of the sample.

Libraries of naive CD8 T cells were built from anywhere between about 18,000 and 1,000,000 sorted cells, with 10%, 30% or 50% of the purified RNA used. Naive CD8 T cells were FACS-sorted as CD8+CD4-CCR7+CD45RA+ on a BD FACSAria II into RLT Plus buffer. Detection sensitivity was tested by spiking Jurkat RNA equal to about eleven TCR copies' worth into samples containing roughly 19,000-1,000,000 naive CD8 T cells. Enrichment of CD8 T cells was performed with RosetteSep CD8+ T Cell Enrichment Cocktail and Ficoll-Paque, after which ACK red cell lysis was carried out. Compared with germline, V lacks 3 bases and J lacks 5 bases; bases without a gene match: 8. From its cysteine to its phenylalanine, the CDR3 spans 16 amino acids. Only the CDR3 DNA is retained, 48 bases long and in frame from the first base. Via the germline V gene (reference sequence), CDR1 is GTSNPN and CDR2 SVGIG.

This clonotype was sampled from a human donor in good health. Some libraries in this study had Jurkat cell RNA spiked in. The source material was naive CD8+ T cells from blood, with Jurkat cell RNA spiked in. In light of the paper, this sample's cell subset or site label describes: FACS-sorted CD8+CD4-CCR7+CD45RA+ naive T cells. The chain couples TRBV30 to TRBJ2-5, with 14 bases aligning to TRBD2. The DNA reads TGTGCCTGGAGCCCGGGGACTAGCGGGGGAAGGGAGACCCAGTACTTC. This sequence encodes CAWSPGTSGGRETQYF.